This T cell receptor (beta chain) is drawn from a study of high-grade serous ovarian cancer treatment subgroups. The overall study: Samples averaged approximately 13,000 reads and roughly 7,500 unique TCR beta rearrangements. Broader study findings: Repertoire similarity ranged about 0.1 to 0.85 between tumors of one patient. Higher neoantigen levels went with greater TCR clonal relatedness. The analyses considered CDR3 and ignored CDR1 and CDR2.

To note about this clone: The antigen remains undetermined.

The tumor samples were collected prior to definitive surgery or chemotherapy. The CDR3 spans 16 residues. The germline V gene has CDR1 SGHTA and CDR2 FQGNSA. The V and J ends lost 7 bases and 1 base, in that order; junction bases with no gene match: 9. Data came from immunoSEQ multiplex PCR; TCRdb stores just in-frame clones and leaves some out. This sample has over 15,000 clones, with about 76% found just once. The J gene is TRBJ2-2, the V gene TRBV7-2; 7 positions match TRBD2. This receptor was obtained from a human donor with high-grade serous ovarian cancer. The sequenced sample consisted of tumor tissue. For the CDR3, the DNA is TGTGCCAGCACCCCTAAGGGCGGGGGGAACACCGGGGAGCTGTTTTTT. Protein: CASTPKGGGNTGELFF.